This TCR beta chain was captured by sequencing in a study of CD8+ T cells in alopecia areata. Regarding the study as a whole: Treatment with tofacitinib significantly lowered scalp clonality and reduced expanded CD8+ clones among the top 100.

Note on this clone: Its target is unknown.

RNA was isolated and reverse transcribed to cDNA, the sequencing template. The protocol was immunoSEQ multiplex PCR, while the TCRdb copy is restricted to in-frame clones and leaves out a portion. The sample has about 220,000 clones; under 60% are singletons. CDR3 length equals 16 residues. Per the germline V gene, CDR1 is MGHRA and CDR2 is YSYEKL. V was cut by 0 bases and J by 7 bases, with 16 bases left in between. Treatment reported: oral pan-JAK inhibitor, 5-10 mg twice daily. This TCR came from a human donor with alopecia areata. The sample in question was CD4+ T cells sorted from blood, obtained at week 4, from a patient treated with tofacitinib. The V gene is TRBV4-1, the J gene TRBJ1-5; no clear D. The CDR3 loop is CASSQEVGTLGQPQHF. Written as DNA, the CDR3 is TGCGCCAGCAGCCAAGAAGTGGGTACCTTAGGGCAGCCCCAGCATTTT.